The TCR beta chain under discussion was sequenced for a study of beta chain features in type 1 diabetes. Background on the study: Examination of sorted cells across all samples involved more than 85,000,000 cells.

Isolated RNA was reverse transcribed in full, so expressed TCRB transcripts were sequenced. Sequencing of naive, central memory and regulatory T cell samples gave an average of around 4 million reads. Only in-frame clones appear in the TCRdb table, and some are missing; sequencing was by immunoSEQ multiplex PCR. The data show 810,000 or so clones, about a sixth seen once. This clone was observed a few times. Sorted CD4+ subsets: naive, central memory, regulatory, stem cell-like memory (CD45RO/CCR7/CD25/CD127/CD95/CD27 panel). Germline assignment: CDR1 MDHEN and CDR2 SYDVKM. The V gene end was trimmed by 5 bases and the J gene end by 1 base; junction bases not matched to a gene: 8. The CDR3 length is 15 residues.

Source material: naive CD4+ T cells from blood. The genes are TRBV28 and TRBJ2-7, with 7 bases identical to TRBD1. The TCR was taken from a woman aged 18-29 years in good health. CDR3 nucleotide sequence: TGTGCCAGCAGTGCAACGGGACAGCCTTCCTACGAGCAGTACTTC. Residues: CASSATGQPSYEQYF.